The clone carrying this TCR beta chain was seen many times. Antigen unknown. TCRdb re-called the multiplex PCR reads through MiXCR, storing one row per CDR3 protein. The sample shows about 13,000 distinct CDR3 sequences, about 46% of them seen only once. The V gene lost 5 bases and the J gene lost 6 bases, with 7 bases spanning the gap. The CDR3 has 11 residues. From germline, CDR1 is SNHLY and CDR2 FYNNEI. The sample comes from a study of breast tumors, draining lymph nodes, adjacent tissues. General study points: Luminal-like breast cancer showed significantly greater tumor-nontumor repertoire similarity than basal-like breast cancer did.

The clonotype originates from a female donor with breast cancer. Some clones in this sample may be carry-over from other donors' samples. The sequencing input was tumor-adjacent breast tissue. This chain joins TRBV2 and TRBJ1-2; no clear D. This chain's CDR3 is CASSQRHGYTF. In nucleotides, the CDR3 is TGTGCCAGCAGTCAACGTCATGGCTACACCTTC.